This T cell receptor (beta chain) is from a study of blood T cell repertoires in COVID-19. The wider study: Some COVID-19 samples were acute and others convalescent; all came from the United States, Italy and Spain. Nucleic acid was either cDNA or gDNA, and it came from T cells, B-cell-depleted T cells, or PBMCs.

A Seattle source enrolled patients during active infection and followed them longitudinally. Only in-frame clones appear in the TCRdb table, and some are missing; sequencing was by immunoSEQ multiplex PCR. The sample comprises under 300,000 clones, less than 90% of which are singletons, and around 13% rests with the top ten. This CDR3 comprises 15 residues. J was trimmed by 6 bases and V by 6 bases; bases with no gene match: 8. Germline V CDR1 and CDR2: WSHSY, SAAADI. The chain joins TRBV10-2 to TRBJ1-5, with TRBD1 matching 10 bases. The receptor's source is an older woman with COVID-19, enrolled during active disease. The sample was peripheral blood. The CDR3 sequence: CASSGQGERSQPQHF. Written as DNA, the CDR3 is TGCGCCAGCAGCGGACAGGGGGAGAGGAGTCAGCCCCAGCATTTT.